The present T cell receptor (beta chain) was sequenced within a study of T cells in Graves' hyperthyroidism and ophthalmopathy. Points from the study as a whole: The model identified upcoming ophthalmopathy a median around 6 months ahead of onset. In the blood, most expanded thyroid clonotypes above 0.001 appeared as well. From stable hyperthyroidism, ophthalmopathy was separated by a 13 V-J model.

From RNA transcripts, TCR beta CDR3 regions were amplified. A first-round RT-PCR of the TCR CDR3 used the HTBI primer set. From the multiplex PCR reads, TCRdb called clonotypes with MiXCR, one entry per CDR3 protein. Among 450,000 to 700,000 distinct CDR3 sequences, 35% to 55% were seen once, and the ten largest hold around 8%. V gave up 5 bases and J gave up 6 bases; unmatched junction bases: 3. Per the germline V gene, CDR1 is SGHVS and CDR2 is FNYEAQ. There are 12 residues in the CDR3. Worth noting for this clonotype: Its antigen is still unknown.

In making diagnoses, clinical symptoms, serum thyroxine and TRAb, thyroid ultrasound and orbital computed tomography were all used. Sequenced material: peripheral blood or thyroid tissue (not recorded which). The clonotype was recovered from a woman aged 18-35 years with Graves' hyperthyroidism. V gene TRBV7-6 combines with J gene TRBJ1-1, with TRBD1 matching over 7 bases. The CDR3 DNA is TGTGCCAGCAGCCCTAGGGGGCCTGAAGCTTTCTTT. Translation gives CASSPRGPEAFF. Looking up the rest from reference TRBV7-6 and TRBJ1-1 gives the full variable domain: GAGVSQSPRYKVTKRGQDVALRCDPISGHVSLYWYRQALGQGPEFLTYFNYEAQQDKSGLPNDRFSAERPEGSISTLTIQRTEQRDSAMYRCASSPRGPEAFFGQGTRLTVV.